A selection of T cell receptor beta chains follows, all from one sample in a study of cytomegalovirus exposure and HLA in healthy donors. The repertoire was sequenced with immunoSEQ multiplex PCR; TCRdb's copy has only in-frame clones and lacks some. In the table there are approximately 130,000 clones, 81% of which are singletons. Sequencing used PBMCs. These receptors all stem from a man aged 18 to 30 in good health and CMV-seronegative. Each CDR3 is given with its conserved first and last residue. D genes are given only for firm matches. For some rows the clone size is stated as once, few or many, or as a class when expanded; others skip it.

>.|TRBJ1-5|TRBV28|.
TGTGCCAGCAGTCCCCAGACAGTGAGCAATCAGCCCCAGCATTTT
CASSPQTVSNQPQHF
>.|TRBJ1-2|TRBV4-1|.
TGCGCCAGCAGCCCAAGCGGCGGTTTTGTTGGCTACACCTTC
CASSPSGGFVGYTF
>TRBD1|TRBJ1-1|TRBV18|.
TGTGCCAGCCTTCGACAGGGCGAGGCTTTCTTT
CASLRQGEAFF
>.|TRBJ1-1|TRBV9|.
TGTGCCAGCACCCCGGGGGACCAGAACACTGAAGCTTTCTTT
CASTPGDQNTEAFF
>.|TRBJ2-7|TRBV13|.
TGTGCCAGCAGCTCGGACAGAACTTACGAGCAGTACTTC
CASSSDRTYEQYF
>TRBD1|TRBJ1-2|TRBV6-5|.
TGTGCCAGCAGTTCCCCAGGGGGCCGGGGCTACACCTTC
CASSSPGGRGYTF
>TRBD1|TRBJ2-5|TRBV4-3|.
TGCGCCAGCAGCCAAGACGTACAGGGGATTGGAGAGACCCAGTACTTC
CASSQDVQGIGETQYF
>TRBD1|TRBJ1-3|TRBV7-9|.
TGTGCCAGCAGCCAAGACAGGGCGGCTGGAAACACCATATATTTT
CASSQDRAAGNTIYF
>.|TRBJ1-5|TRBV27|.
TGTGCCAGCAGTTTCGCACAGAATAGCAATCAGCCCCAGCATTTT
CASSFAQNSNQPQHF
>TRBD1|TRBJ2-7|TRBV5-4|.
TGTGCCAGCAGCCCGCGGACAGGCTACGAGCAGTACTTC
CASSPRTGYEQYF
>.|TRBJ2-7|TRBV10-3|.
TGTGCCACCCGATTTGATGAGGTCTACGAGCAGTACTTC
CATRFDEVYEQYF
>.|TRBJ1-5|TRBV11-2|.
TGTGCCAGCAGCTTAGTAAGGGGGTATCAGCCCCAGCATTTT
CASSLVRGYQPQHF
>.|TRBJ1-4|TRBV29-1|.
TGCAGCGTTGAAGAAACCCGGGACTCTGAAAAACTGTTTTTT
CSVEETRDSEKLFF
>TRBD1|TRBJ2-6|TRBV5-4|.
TGTGCCAGCAGTCGGGACAGCTTAATAAGGGCCAACGTCCTGACTTTC
CASSRDSLIRANVLTF
>.|TRBJ1-2|TRBV7-8|.
TGTGCCAGCAGCTTTTCAGGTTATGGCTACACCTTC
CASSFSGYGYTF
>.|TRBJ1-1|TRBV18|.
TGTGCCAGCTCAGCCCTCGGAGGGCGGGACACTGAAGCTTTCTTT
CASSALGGRDTEAFF
>TRBD1|TRBJ1-5|TRBV2|.
TGTGCCAGCACGGGACAGGGGGGAAGGCAGCCCCAGCATTTT
CASTGQGGRQPQHF
>.|TRBJ1-5|TRBV10-2|few
TGCGCCAGCAGTGAGCCGGGGGGCAATCAGCCCCAGCATTTT
CASSEPGGNQPQHF
>TRBD2|TRBJ2-2|TRBV5-6|.
TGTGCCAGCAGCTCATTCGGGACTAGCGGGGGGCAAGGAATCGGGGAGCTGTTTTTT
CASSSFGTSGGQGIGELFF
>.|TRBJ1-1|TRBV6-5|few
TGTGCCAGCAAACGCGACACTGAAGCTTTCTTT
CASKRDTEAFF